This T cell receptor beta chain was observed in a study of T cells in localized non-small cell lung cancer. Overall study results and limits: Maximal T cell clonality occurred in uninvolved adjacent lung, with tumor ranking below it.

Sequencing used immunoSEQ multiplex PCR; TCRdb keeps in-frame clones, though not all of them. The table records 130,000 or so clones, roughly 90% of them present only once. Comment on this clone: Its target is not known.

The V and J ends lost 7 bases and 4 bases, in that order; junction bases with no gene match: 3. CDR1 SQVTM and CDR2 ANQGSEA come from the germline V gene. The CDR3 is 11 amino acids. The receptor was isolated from a female donor older than 55 with stage I lung adenocarcinoma. The sequenced sample was peripheral blood, obtained before any cancer treatment. The rearrangement joins TRBV29-1 to TRBJ2-7; TRBD1 matches at 8 bases. The CDR3 sequence: CSADRGYEQYF. CDR3 nucleotides: TGCAGCGCTGACAGGGGTTACGAGCAGTACTTC.